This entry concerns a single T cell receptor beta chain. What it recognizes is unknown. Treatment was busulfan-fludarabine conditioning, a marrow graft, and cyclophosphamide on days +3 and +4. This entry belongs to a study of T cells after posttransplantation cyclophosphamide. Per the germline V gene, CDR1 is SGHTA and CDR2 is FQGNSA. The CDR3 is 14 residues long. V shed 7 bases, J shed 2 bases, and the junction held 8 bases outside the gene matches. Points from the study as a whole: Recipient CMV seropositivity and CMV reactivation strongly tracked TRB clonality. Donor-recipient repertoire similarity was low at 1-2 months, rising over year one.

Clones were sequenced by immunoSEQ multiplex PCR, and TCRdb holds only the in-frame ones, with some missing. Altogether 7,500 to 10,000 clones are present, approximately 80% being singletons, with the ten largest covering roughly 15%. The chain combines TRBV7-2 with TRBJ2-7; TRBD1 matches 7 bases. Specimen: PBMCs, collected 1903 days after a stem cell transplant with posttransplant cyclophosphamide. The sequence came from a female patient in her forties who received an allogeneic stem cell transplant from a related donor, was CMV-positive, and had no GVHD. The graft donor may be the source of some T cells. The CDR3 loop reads CASTLGQVTYEQYF. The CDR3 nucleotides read TGTGCCAGCACCCTAGGACAGGTAACCTACGAGCAGTACTTC.